Reported below is one TCR beta chain. This clone has just one count. It has no known antigen specificity. No base qualities exist here, and no much larger clone lies one base off it. The sample comes from a study of shared clonotypes between healthy human individuals (dated by TCRdb to about 2020). Study-level background: The cohort comprised a couple of women and a few men aged 18 to 49 years. For each donor, CD4 naive and CD4 memory were each given three plates, CD8 naive was given two plates, and CD8 memory was given one plate. Each donor's leukapheresis produced roughly between roughly 0.85 and 9.5 billion PBMCs. The study deeply sequenced blood TCR repertoires of about 5 healthy adults to estimate repertoire size and the extent of clonotype sharing between individuals. Libraries were prepared and TCR repertoires were sequenced by different laboratories using diverse techniques, in order to increase sequencing depth and limit assay-specific biases.

TCR CDR3 regions were amplified from genomic DNA by multiplex PCR using the deep immunoSEQ assay. Extracted genomic DNA from each cell subset was distributed evenly across all wells of several immunoSEQ 96-well plates, and each plate was treated as a replicate. For sorted subsets, each replicate PCR was loaded with 200 ng genomic DNA, equivalent to 32,000 or so T cell genomes. Purified libraries were measured with a Qubit 3.0 fluorometer, size-checked on a Bioanalyzer 2100, and measured again with the KAPA Library Quantification kit. A separate single-read 150-cycle Illumina NextSeq 550 flow cell was used to sequence each immunoSEQ 96-well plate. The authors' pipeline ran thus. Because the immunoSEQ output held only junctional sequences and lacked quality scores, the filtering could not match the filtering applied to full-length reads. To assign V/J genes and CDR3, sequences were annotated against IMGT germline references using PyIR, a Python wrapper for IgBLAST v1.9. Reads with weak V/J assignments (E-value above 1e-6), missing CDR3, stop codons, out-of-frame junctions, or ambiguous translated residues were removed. A V3J clonotype was defined by an identical inferred V gene, J gene, and CDR3 amino acid sequence. The percentage overlap between two repertoires was calculated by dividing the number of shared unique clonotypes by the size of the smaller repertoire. RTK rarefaction, the Chao1 estimator, and Recon v2.1 estimates of unobserved clonotypes were used to assess repertoire richness. OLGA was used to compute generation probabilities for all TCRbeta clonotypes that the gDNA method yielded from a few donors. TCRdb took over this immuneACCESS table, retaining in-frame rearrangements with V and J assigned. Such tables are incomplete; in checked studies, under half of the missing clones stem from an unresolved V gene, and the remainder is unexplained. V and J calls and clone size come straight from that table; D and trimming were deduced from the DNA. The sample has 2 million to 2.5 million clones on record, roughly 90% of them singletons. About 0.41% of the sample goes to the ten largest clones.

The donors were healthy, HIV-negative adults with no recently reported acute infections or vaccinations. Only Caucasian adults living in Nashville, Tennessee, USA were represented among the donors. CD4+ T cells were enriched through magnetic negative selection, after which naive cells were positively selected on CD45RA and the remaining negative fraction served as the memory subset. Blood was obtained by leukapheresis, after which PBMCs were separated by Ficoll-Histopaque density gradient centrifugation and cryopreserved in liquid nitrogen vapor phase. Analytical flow cytometry was used to check the purity and quantity of each magnetically sorted T cell population. Genomic DNA was isolated from each sorted fraction and quantified by UV absorbance on a Nanodrop 2000c. What the research found in general, with its limitations: Larger estimated clonotype richness was generally found for naive subsets than for memory subsets. Clonotypes shared by all four sorted-subset donors showed higher generation probabilities than non-shared clonotypes. Even with the large sequencing depth, rarefaction of the sorted-subset datasets indicated that sequencing was incomplete. When a few donors were compared, the shared fraction of clonotypes was around 5% for naive CD4, more than 3% for naive CD8, more than 2% for memory CD4, and 0.35% to 0.4% for memory CD8. Pairwise subsampling led to the expectation that sequencing depth would affect the degree of clonotype sharing among donors. Because the study included only a small number of donors, the genetic and exposure-history diversity represented was limited. Sampling was limited to blood, and TCR repertoires in tissue likely differ from TCR repertoires in blood.

The TCR originated in a man aged 18 to 30 in good health. Some clones in this sample may be carry-over from other donors' samples. Sequenced material: naive CD4+ T cells from PBMCs. In the paper's terms, the cell subset or site label means: CD45RA+ positively selected.

Read as DNA, the sequence is TGTGCCAGCAGTTTAGGAACTGACACTGAAGCTTTCTTT. Its protein product is CASSLGTDTEAFF. The chain was built from TRBV27 and TRBJ1-1; the D segment cannot be called with confidence. V drops 2 bases and J drops 3 bases, leaving 7 bases in between. The CDR1 and CDR2 encoded by the germline V gene (reference sequence) are MNHEY and SMNVEV. Inclusive of the bounding cysteine and phenylalanine, the CDR3 is 13 residues long. The kept DNA is CDR3 alone, 39 bases in frame from the first base.